This T cell receptor beta chain was sequenced for a study of graft-versus-host responses after intestinal transplantation. Clones were read by immunoSEQ multiplex PCR, and TCRdb kept only the in-frame ones, dropping some. The sample lists 84,000 or so clones, approximately 82% seen once, with approximately 0.88% in the top ten. Worth noting for this clone: Its antigen is undetermined.

V was cut by 2 bases and J by 4 bases, with 8 bases left in between. The CDR3 is 13 amino acids. Looked up from germline, CDR1 is MDHEN and CDR2 is SYDVKM. The specimen comprised unstimulated CD4+ T cells sorted from spleen or lymph node cells, sampled before intestinal transplant. The chain couples TRBV28 to TRBJ2-5; D is possibly TRBD2 (6 bases). The source of this sequence is a human donor who received an intestinal transplant. CDR3 DNA sequence: TGTGCCAGCAGTTTACACGGGAGAGAGACCCAGTACTTC. As protein: CASSLHGRETQYF.